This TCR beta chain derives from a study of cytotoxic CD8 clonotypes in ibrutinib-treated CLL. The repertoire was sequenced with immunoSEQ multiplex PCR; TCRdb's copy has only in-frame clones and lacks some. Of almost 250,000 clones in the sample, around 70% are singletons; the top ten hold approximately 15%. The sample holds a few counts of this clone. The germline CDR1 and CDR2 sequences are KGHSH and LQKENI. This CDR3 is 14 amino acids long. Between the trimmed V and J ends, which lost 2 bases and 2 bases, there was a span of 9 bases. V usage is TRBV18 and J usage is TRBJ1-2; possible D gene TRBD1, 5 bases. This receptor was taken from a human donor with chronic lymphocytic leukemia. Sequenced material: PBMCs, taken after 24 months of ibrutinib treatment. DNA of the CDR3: TGTGCCAGCTCACCAGGCCGGGACAACTATGGCTACACCTTC. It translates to CASSPGRDNYGYTF.